The 8 T cell receptor beta chains in this list originate from one sample, sequenced in a study of early T cells in non-severe SARS-CoV-2 infection. TCRdb re-called the 5' RACE reads through MiXCR, storing one row per CDR3 protein. The sample contains approximately 22,000 distinct CDR3 sequences, less than 5% of which appear only once. The sequenced material came from whole blood. The receptors were sampled from an adult who was a healthcare worker with PCR-confirmed SARS-CoV-2 infection or an uninfected control (not recorded which).

This clonotype came up a few times. The chain's CDR3 is CASSLALSEKLFF. The CDR3 DNA reads as TGTGCCAGCAGCTTAGCGCTAAGTGAGAAACTGTTTTTT. V is TRBV7-6 and J is TRBJ1-4; D remains ambiguous. CDR1 and CDR2 from the germline V gene are SGHVS and FNYEAQ. The CDR3 has 13 residues. Trimming cost V 0 bases and J 11 bases, with 10 bases left between them. The full variable domain, with the rest looked up from reference TRBV7-6 and TRBJ1-4, is GAGVSQSPRYKVTKRGQDVALRCDPISGHVSLYWYRQALGQGPEFLTYFNYEAQQDKSGLPNDRFSAERPEGSISTLTIQRTEQRDSAMYRCASSLALSEKLFFGSGTQLSVL.

This clonotype came up many times. The chain carries TRBV20-1 and TRBJ2-7; a possible D gene is TRBD1 (6 bases). CDR1 is DFQATT, CDR2 SNEGSKA, per germline (reference sequence). Between the trimmed V and J ends, which lost 3 bases and 4 bases, there was a span of 25 bases. The CDR3 extends over 17 amino acids. Here the CDR3 DNA reads TGCAGTGCTAGGGCCATGGGGACAAAAATTTCCGCATACGAGCAGTACTTC. It encodes CSARAMGTKISAYEQYF.

By frequency in the sample, this clonotype is medium-sized. This chain connects TRBV28 to TRBJ2-3; the match to TRBD2 covers 10 bases. V shed 3 bases, J shed 5 bases, and the junction held 8 bases outside the gene matches. The CDR3 spans 16 residues. Per the germline V gene, CDR1 is MDHEN and CDR2 is SYDVKM. The CDR3 reads CASSFSSGSGGDTQYF. The CDR3 DNA reads TGTGCCAGCAGTTTCTCTAGCGGGAGTGGTGGAGATACGCAGTATTTT.

This clonotype was detected ten times or more. The chain couples TRBV14 to TRBJ2-7; D is undetermined. Germline lookup yields CDR1 SGHDN and CDR2 FVKESK. Trimming took off 1 base at V and 0 bases at J, with 7 bases between the two ends. This CDR3 is built from 14 residues. CDR3 protein: CASSQAYTSYEQYF. As DNA, the CDR3 is TGTGCCAGCAGCCAAGCGTACACCTCCTACGAGCAGTACTTC.

This clonotype was counted ten times or more. This CDR3 reads CASSQAGKRQFF. The CDR3 nucleotides are TGTGCCAGCAGCCAAGCTGGGAAGCGGCAGTTCTTC. This chain joins TRBV3-1 and TRBJ2-1; D not certain. In germline, CDR1 is LGHDT, CDR2 YNNKEL (reference sequence). V was pared by 1 base and J by 12 bases, with 10 bases between. The CDR3 has 12 amino acids.

This clonotype was seen repeatedly, ten times or more. V usage is TRBV11-2 and J usage is TRBJ2-2, with 7 bases that match TRBD1. V dropped 5 bases and J dropped 10; count of bases not matched to a gene: 10. This CDR3 region has 14 residues. Germline V CDR1 and CDR2: SGHAT, FQNNGV. CDR3 loop: CASSTPGQFTELFF. The CDR3 region has the DNA TGTGCCAGCAGCACACCGGGACAGTTTACGGAGCTGTTTTTT.

This clonotype was detected a few times. The rearrangement links TRBV10-3 to TRBJ2-1; D is unclear. This CDR3 is built from 15 residues. V shed 0 bases and J shed 4 bases, with 10 bases lying between them. Germline values: CDR1 ENHRY, CDR2 SYGVKD. The CDR3 region is CAISESGMLYNEQFF. Here the CDR3 DNA reads TGTGCCATCAGTGAGTCCGGCATGTTATACAATGAGCAGTTCTTC.

The sample holds many counts of this clonotype. The rearrangement links TRBV2 to TRBJ1-2, with no clear D. In germline, CDR1 is SNHLY, CDR2 FYNNEI. The V end was cut by 6 bases, the J end by 7 bases, with 12 bases between. The CDR3 extends over 12 amino acids. The CDR3 DNA sequence: TGTGCCAGCAGGGGAGATACGGGTGGCTACACCTTC. This encodes CASRGDTGGYTF.